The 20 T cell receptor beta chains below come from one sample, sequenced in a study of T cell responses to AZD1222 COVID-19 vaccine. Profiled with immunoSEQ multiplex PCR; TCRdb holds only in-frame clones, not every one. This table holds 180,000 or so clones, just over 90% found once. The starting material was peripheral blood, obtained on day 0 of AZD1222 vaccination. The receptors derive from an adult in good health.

CDR3 DNA sequence: TGTGCCAGCAGGCTAGACAGCTTAAACTATGGCTACACCTTC. Its translation is CASRLDSLNYGYTF. The chain uses TRBV6-6 and TRBJ1-2; D might be TRBD1 (5 bases). The CDR3 spans 14 residues. The germline CDR1 and CDR2 sequences are MNHNY and SVGAGI (reference sequence). V was clipped by 6 bases and J by 2 bases, with 13 bases between them.

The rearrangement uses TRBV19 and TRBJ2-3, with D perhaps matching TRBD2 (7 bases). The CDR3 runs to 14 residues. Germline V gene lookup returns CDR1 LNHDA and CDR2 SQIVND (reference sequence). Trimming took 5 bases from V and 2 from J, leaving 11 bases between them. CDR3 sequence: CASSPGGATDTQYF. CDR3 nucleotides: TGTGCCAGTAGTCCGGGGGGCGCCACAGATACGCAGTATTTT.

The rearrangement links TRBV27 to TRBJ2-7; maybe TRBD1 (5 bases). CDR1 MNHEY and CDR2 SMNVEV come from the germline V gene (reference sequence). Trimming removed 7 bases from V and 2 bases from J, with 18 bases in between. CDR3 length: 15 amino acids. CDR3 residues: CASILKGFGTYEQYF. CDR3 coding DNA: TGTGCCAGCATTCTTAAGGGGTTCGGTACCTACGAGCAGTACTTC.

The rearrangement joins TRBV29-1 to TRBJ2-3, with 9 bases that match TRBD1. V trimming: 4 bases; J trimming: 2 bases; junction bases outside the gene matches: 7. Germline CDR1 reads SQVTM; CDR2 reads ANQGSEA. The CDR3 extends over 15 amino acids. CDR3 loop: CSVGRTGDLTDTQYF. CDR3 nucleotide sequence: TGCAGCGTTGGACGGACAGGGGATCTCACAGATACGCAGTATTTT.

The CDR3 region has the DNA TGTGCCACCAGCAGAAAAGGACAGAACTATGGCTACACCTTC. Its translation is CATSRKGQNYGYTF. V is TRBV15 and J is TRBJ1-2; a possible D gene is TRBD1 (6 bases). CDR3 length: 14 residues. Trimming cost V 2 bases and J 2 bases, with 9 bases left between them. Germline assignment: CDR1 LNHNV and CDR2 YYDKDF (reference sequence). Full variable domain (missing parts from reference TRBV15 and TRBJ1-2): DAMVIQNPRYQVTQFGKPVTLSCSQTLNHNVMYWYQQKSSQAPKLLFHYYDKDFNNEADTPDNFQSRRPNTSFCFLDIRSPGLGDTAMYLCATSRKGQNYGYTFGSGTRLTVV.

The chain's CDR3 is CASSTPASPHGYTF. The CDR3 bases are TGTGCCAGCAGTACGCCAGCGTCACCTCATGGCTACACCTTC. The chain has TRBV28 and TRBJ1-2; D unresolved. The V gene lost 5 bases and the J gene lost 6 bases, with 16 bases spanning the gap. The CDR3 loop spans 14 amino acids. The germline CDR1 and CDR2 sequences are MDHEN and SYDVKM.

CDR3: CASSSPGTRMGGNEQYF. DNA of the CDR3: TGCGCCAGCAGCTCGCCCGGGACACGGATGGGAGGGAACGAGCAGTACTTC. The J gene is TRBJ2-7, the V gene TRBV5-1, with D perhaps TRBD2 (7 bases). The germline V gene encodes CDR1 SGHRS and CDR2 YFSETQ. The V end was cut by 3 bases, the J end by 5 bases, with 24 bases between. The CDR3 contains 17 residues.

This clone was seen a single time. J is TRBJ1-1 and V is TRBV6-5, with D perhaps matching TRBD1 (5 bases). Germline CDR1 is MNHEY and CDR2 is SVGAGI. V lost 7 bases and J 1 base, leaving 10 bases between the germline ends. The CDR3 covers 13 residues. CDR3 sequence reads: CASIRGPNTEAFF. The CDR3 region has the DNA TGTGCCAGCATAAGGGGACCGAACACTGAAGCTTTCTTT.

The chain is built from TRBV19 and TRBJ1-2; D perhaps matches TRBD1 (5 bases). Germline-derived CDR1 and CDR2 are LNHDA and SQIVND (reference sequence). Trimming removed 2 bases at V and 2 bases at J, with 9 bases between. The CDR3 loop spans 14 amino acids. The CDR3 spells CASSISRGNYGYTF. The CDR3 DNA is TGTGCCAGTAGTATAAGTCGGGGCAACTATGGCTACACCTTC.

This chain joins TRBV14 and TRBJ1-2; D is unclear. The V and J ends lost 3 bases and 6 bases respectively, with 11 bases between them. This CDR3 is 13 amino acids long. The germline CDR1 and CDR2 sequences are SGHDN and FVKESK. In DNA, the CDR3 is TGTGCCAGCAGCCATTCCACGCAGGATGGCTACACCTTC. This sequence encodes CASSHSTQDGYTF.

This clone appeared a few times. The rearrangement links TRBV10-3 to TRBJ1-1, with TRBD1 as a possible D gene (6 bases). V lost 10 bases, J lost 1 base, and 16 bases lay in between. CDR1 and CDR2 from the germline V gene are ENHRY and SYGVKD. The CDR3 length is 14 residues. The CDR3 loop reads CATGIRGGNTEAFF. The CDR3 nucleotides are TGTGCCACCGGAATCAGGGGCGGGAACACTGAAGCTTTCTTT.

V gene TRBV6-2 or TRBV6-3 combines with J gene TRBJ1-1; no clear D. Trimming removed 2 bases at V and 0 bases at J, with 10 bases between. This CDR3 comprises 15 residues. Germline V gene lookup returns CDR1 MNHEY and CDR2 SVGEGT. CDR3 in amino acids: CASSYTMTLNTEAFF. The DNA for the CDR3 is TGTGCCAGCAGTTACACGATGACGCTGAACACTGAAGCTTTCTTT.

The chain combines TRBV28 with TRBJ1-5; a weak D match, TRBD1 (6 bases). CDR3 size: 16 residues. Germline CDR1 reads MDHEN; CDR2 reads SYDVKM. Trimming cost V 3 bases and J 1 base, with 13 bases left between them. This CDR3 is CASSFGGRGSNQPQHF. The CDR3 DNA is TGTGCCAGCAGTTTTGGGGGGCGGGGAAGCAATCAGCCCCAGCATTTT.

As DNA, the CDR3 is TGTGCCAGCAGTTACGGGACAGGGGGCTCCTACAATGAGCAGTTCTTC. As protein: CASSYGTGGSYNEQFF. The V call is TRBV6-5, the J call TRBJ2-1; 11 positions match TRBD1. This CDR3 spans 16 amino acids. V was pared by 2 bases and J by 0 bases, with 0 bases of the junction left unmatched. Per germline, CDR1 MNHEY and CDR2 SVGAGI.

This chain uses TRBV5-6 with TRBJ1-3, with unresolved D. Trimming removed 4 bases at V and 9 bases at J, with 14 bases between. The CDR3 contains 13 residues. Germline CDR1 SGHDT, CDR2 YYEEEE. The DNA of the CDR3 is TGTGCCAGCAGCGTGGACTCTCAGACCACCATATATTTT. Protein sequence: CASSVDSQTTIYF.

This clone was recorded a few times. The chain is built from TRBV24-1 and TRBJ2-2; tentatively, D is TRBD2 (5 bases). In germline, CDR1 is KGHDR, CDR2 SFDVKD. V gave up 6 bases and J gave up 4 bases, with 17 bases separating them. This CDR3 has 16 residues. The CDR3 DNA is TGTGCCACCAGTCCCGCGGTGGGAGAGGTCACCGGGGAGCTGTTTTTT. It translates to CATSPAVGEVTGELFF.

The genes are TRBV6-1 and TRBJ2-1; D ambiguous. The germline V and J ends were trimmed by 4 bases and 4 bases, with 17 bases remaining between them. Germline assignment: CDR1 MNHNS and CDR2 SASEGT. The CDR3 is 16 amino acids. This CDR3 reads CASSGISLPIYNEQFF. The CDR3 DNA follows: TGTGCCAGCAGTGGGATCTCCCTCCCAATTTACAATGAGCAGTTCTTC.

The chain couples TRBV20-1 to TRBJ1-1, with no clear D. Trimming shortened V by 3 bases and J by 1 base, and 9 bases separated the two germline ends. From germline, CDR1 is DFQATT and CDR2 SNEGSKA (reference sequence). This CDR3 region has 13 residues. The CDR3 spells CSASGNPNTEAFF. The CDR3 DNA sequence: TGCAGTGCTAGTGGCAACCCGAACACTGAAGCTTTCTTT.

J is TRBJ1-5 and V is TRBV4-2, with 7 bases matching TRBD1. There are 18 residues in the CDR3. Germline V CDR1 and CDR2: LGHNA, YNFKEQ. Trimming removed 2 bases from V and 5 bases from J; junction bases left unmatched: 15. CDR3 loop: CASSQQGGLGAGYQPQHF. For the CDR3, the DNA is TGTGCCAGCAGCCAACAGGGGGGACTGGGGGCTGGATATCAGCCCCAGCATTTT.

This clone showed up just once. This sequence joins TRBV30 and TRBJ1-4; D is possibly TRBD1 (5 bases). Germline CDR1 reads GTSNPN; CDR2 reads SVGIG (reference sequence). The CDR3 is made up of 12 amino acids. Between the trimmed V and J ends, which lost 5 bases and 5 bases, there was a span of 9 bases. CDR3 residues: CAWEGLNEKLFF. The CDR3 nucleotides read TGTGCCTGGGAGGGGTTGAATGAAAAACTGTTTTTT.